The 24 T cell receptor beta chains reported below all come from one sample, sequenced in a study of blood T cell repertoires in COVID-19. Generated by immunoSEQ multiplex PCR, the TCRdb table keeps only in-frame clones and is missing some. The sample lists about 180,000 clones, about 90% occurring once. Sequencing was carried out using PBMCs or T cells enriched from blood (not recorded which). The source is a woman aged 45-65 years who had recovered from COVID-19.

The chain has TRBV28 and TRBJ1-5, with 11 bases that match TRBD1. This CDR3 contains 15 residues. The junction had 3 bases not matched to a gene; V was cut back by 6 bases and J by 2 bases. Germline CDR1 and CDR2: MDHEN and SYDVKM. For the CDR3, the DNA is TGTGCCAGCAGATCGGGACAGGGGGGCAATCAGCCCCAGCATTTT. It is translated as CASRSGQGGNQPQHF.

The genes are TRBV5-5 and TRBJ2-3, with 13 bases aligning to TRBD2. The germline V gene encodes CDR1 SGHKS and CDR2 YYEKEE (reference sequence). The CDR3 extends over 18 amino acids. V was clipped by 1 base and J by 4 bases; unmatched bases: 9. Written as DNA, the CDR3 is TGTGCCAGCAGCTTGAGACGGACTAGCGGGAGTTCGGCAGATACGCAGTATTTT. Protein product: CASSLRRTSGSSADTQYF.

The J gene is TRBJ2-3, the V gene TRBV18, with D hard to call. The V gene lost 4 bases and the J gene lost 0 bases, with 5 bases spanning the gap. The germline V gene encodes CDR1 KGHSH and CDR2 LQKENI. The CDR3 consists of 13 residues. CDR3 residues: CASSQSSTDTQYF. The CDR3 nucleotides are TGTGCCAGCTCACAATCTAGCACAGATACGCAGTATTTT.

CDR3: CASSQDPAGLYGYTF. CDR3 in DNA: TGTGCCAGCAGCCAAGACCCCGCAGGGCTCTATGGCTACACCTTC. This chain uses TRBV3-1 (or the pseudogene TRBV3-2) with TRBJ1-2; possibly TRBD1 for D (5 bases). Trimming left V 0 bases short and J 4 bases short, with 12 bases between. The CDR3 loop spans 15 amino acids. The germline V gene has CDR1 LGHDT and CDR2 YNNKEL (reference sequence).

This clone was observed once. The rearrangement links TRBV18 to TRBJ2-5; possible D gene TRBD1, 6 bases. Per germline, CDR1 KGHSH and CDR2 LQKENI. The CDR3 sequence is 15 residues long. V was clipped by 3 bases and J by 5 bases, with 16 bases between them. CDR3 bases: TGTGCCAGCTCACCGTCGGCAGGGGTGGGGGAGACCCAGTACTTC. This encodes CASSPSAGVGETQYF.

The chain joins TRBV3-1 (or the pseudogene TRBV3-2) to TRBJ1-3; D unresolved. This CDR3 is 13 amino acids long. Per germline, CDR1 LGHDT and CDR2 YNNKEL (reference sequence). V shed 4 bases and J shed 4 bases, with 8 bases lying between them. The CDR3 sequence is CASSPIQGNTIYF. Here the CDR3 DNA reads TGTGCCAGCAGCCCAATCCAGGGAAACACCATATATTTT.

The chain carries TRBV30 and TRBJ2-2; TRBD2 matches at 7 bases. CDR1 is GTSNPN and CDR2 is SVGIG in the germline V gene (reference sequence). The length of the CDR3 is 15 residues. Unmatched junction bases numbered 9, after V lost 0 bases and J lost 8 bases. The DNA for the CDR3 is TGTGCCTGGAGTGTCGCGGGGGACGTACCTGGGGAGCTGTTTTTT. Protein: CAWSVAGDVPGELFF.

The chain uses TRBV3-1 (or the pseudogene TRBV3-2) and TRBJ2-1, with TRBD1 as a possible D gene (5 bases). Trimming stripped 1 base from V and 5 bases from J, with 12 bases between. The length of the CDR3 is 15 residues. CDR1 and CDR2 (germline): LGHDT, YNNKEL (reference sequence). The CDR3 sequence: CASSQAGLPNNEQFF. CDR3 coding DNA: TGTGCCAGCAGCCAAGCAGGGCTCCCCAACAATGAGCAGTTCTTC.

The chain carries TRBV15 and TRBJ1-3; D is unresolved. The germline V and J ends were trimmed by 3 bases and 0 bases, with 6 bases remaining between them. Germline V gene sequence: CDR1 LNHNV, CDR2 YYDKDF (reference sequence). The CDR3 is 14 amino acids. CDR3 in DNA: TGTGCCACCAGCAGTCAGTTCTCTGGAAACACCATATATTTT. This gives the protein CATSSQFSGNTIYF.

This clone is a singleton in its sample. The rearrangement uses TRBV9 and TRBJ1-2; D possibly corresponds to TRBD1 (6 bases). Looked up from germline, CDR1 is SGDLS and CDR2 is YYNGEE. The V end lost 0 bases, the J end lost 5 bases, and 20 bases lay between the germline ends. CDR3 length: 17 amino acids. This CDR3 is CASSVGSGTTTQYGYTF. The CDR3 DNA is TGTGCCAGCAGCGTAGGTTCCGGGACAACTACTCAGTATGGCTACACCTTC.

This sequence joins TRBV27 and TRBJ2-7; no clear D. Germline assignment: CDR1 MNHEY and CDR2 SMNVEV (reference sequence). V was pared by 6 bases and J by 0 bases, with 9 bases between. The CDR3 runs 13 residues. CDR3 sequence: CASSQSSSYEQYF. The CDR3, as DNA: TGTGCCAGCAGCCAAAGTAGCTCCTACGAGCAGTACTTC.

The chain joins TRBV5-4 to TRBJ1-5; D perhaps matches TRBD1 (5 bases). Germline-derived CDR1 and CDR2 are SGHNT and YYREEE (reference sequence). Deletions cut 0 bases from V and 7 bases from J, with 11 bases between. This CDR3 comprises 14 residues. The CDR3 protein is CASSLAGPGQPQHF. CDR3 nucleotide sequence: TGTGCCAGCAGCTTGGCAGGGCCTGGACAGCCCCAGCATTTT.

The J gene is TRBJ1-4, the V gene TRBV27, with 9 positions matching TRBD1. The CDR3 is made up of 15 amino acids. V trimming: 9 bases; J trimming: 7 bases; junction bases outside the gene matches: 12. The germline CDR1 and CDR2 sequences are MNHEY and SMNVEV (reference sequence). This CDR3 reads CASGAVGTGSEKLFF. The DNA for the CDR3 is TGTGCCAGTGGCGCCGTTGGGACAGGGTCTGAAAAACTGTTTTTT. The full variable domain, completed using reference TRBV27 and TRBJ1-4, is EAQVTQNPRYLITVTGKKLTVTCSQNMNHEYMSWYRQDPGLGLRQIYYSMNVEVTDKGDVPEGYKVSRKEKRNFPLILESPSPNQTSLYFCASGAVGTGSEKLFFGSGTQLSVL.

The genes are TRBV27 and TRBJ2-7, with 7 bases lining up with TRBD2. V was clipped by 2 bases and J by 4 bases; unmatched bases: 17. Germline V gene lookup returns CDR1 MNHEY and CDR2 SMNVEV (reference sequence). This CDR3 is built from 18 residues. CDR3 sequence (DNA): TGTGCCAGCAGTTTAGAAGGGCTTGTGGGAGGGAGCAGATACGAGCAGTACTTC. Amino acid sequence: CASSLEGLVGGSRYEQYF.

This chain joins TRBV5-6 and TRBJ2-7; TRBD2 agrees at 13 bases. This CDR3 spans 16 amino acids. Germline loops: CDR1 SGHDT, CDR2 YYEEEE. With V trimmed by 2 bases and J by 6 bases, 8 bases remained unmatched. The CDR3, as DNA: TGTGCCAGCAGCTTACTAGCGGGAGGGCCCGTACCCGAGCAGTACTTC. It is translated as CASSLLAGGPVPEQYF.

The chain couples TRBV7-9 to TRBJ2-3, with 7 positions matching TRBD2. V shed 1 base and J 1 base; nucleotides not matched to a gene: 8. Looked up from germline, CDR1 is SEHNR and CDR2 is FQNEAQ (reference sequence). The CDR3 length is 17 residues. For the CDR3, the DNA is TGTGCCAGCAGCTTAGGGACTTGGACTAGTGGCACAGATACGCAGTATTTT. The encoded protein is CASSLGTWTSGTDTQYF.

The chain recombines TRBV11-2 with TRBJ2-1, with D uncertain. This CDR3 comprises 12 residues. CDR1 SGHAT and CDR2 FQNNGV come from the germline V gene. The germline V and J ends were trimmed by 0 bases and 9 bases, with 6 bases remaining between them. CDR3 DNA: TGTGCCAGCAGCTTAGAGGTCAGTGAGCAGTTCTTC. Translating gives CASSLEVSEQFF.

This chain uses TRBV7-9 with TRBJ2-1, with TRBD2 matching 9 bases. The CDR3 loop spans 19 amino acids. V was clipped by 3 bases and J by 1 base; unmatched bases: 13. Germline V gene lookup returns CDR1 SEHNR and CDR2 FQNEAQ (reference sequence). CDR3 region: CASSFRGLALDGSYNEQFF. The CDR3 DNA follows: TGTGCCAGCAGCTTTAGGGGACTAGCCTTAGACGGATCCTACAATGAGCAGTTCTTC.

CDR3 amino acids: CASSQDLGRAVNEQFF. CDR3 in DNA: TGTGCCAGCAGCCAAGATTTGGGGAGGGCCGTCAATGAGCAGTTCTTC. The genes are TRBV14 and TRBJ2-1; 7 nucleotides match TRBD2. The CDR3 spans 16 residues. Germline assignment: CDR1 SGHDN and CDR2 FVKESK. Germline trimming cut 0 bases from V and 6 bases from J; bases unmatched to any gene: 8.

The V gene is TRBV11-1, the J gene TRBJ2-3, with no clear D. Germline CDR1 SGHAT, CDR2 FQDESV (reference sequence). The CDR3 has 14 residues. The V end was cut by 5 bases, the J end by 5 bases, with 14 bases between. The CDR3 loop is CASSLPWAGDTQYF. In DNA, the CDR3 is TGTGCCAGCAGCCTCCCGTGGGCAGGAGATACGCAGTATTTT.

The V gene is TRBV19, the J gene TRBJ1-6, with 9 nucleotides matching TRBD1. The length of the CDR3 is 15 residues. V lost 6 bases, J lost 7 bases, and 7 bases stayed unmatched. Germline V gene data show CDR1 as LNHDA and CDR2 as SQIVND (reference sequence). CDR3 residues: CASSNKQGANSPLHF. CDR3 nucleotides: TGTGCCAGTAGCAATAAACAGGGGGCAAATTCACCCCTCCACTTT.

J is TRBJ2-5 and V is TRBV27, with TRBD1 matching 7 bases. This CDR3 contains 14 residues. In germline, CDR1 is MNHEY, CDR2 SMNVEV (reference sequence). J lost 4 bases, V lost 5 bases, and 7 bases had no gene match. CDR3 sequence (DNA): TGTGCCAGCAGTCCCCGACAGGGAAGAGAGACCCAGTACTTC. Its translation: CASSPRQGRETQYF.

The genes are TRBV19 and TRBJ2-1; 11 nucleotides line up with TRBD2. CDR1 and CDR2 from the germline V gene are LNHDA and SQIVND (reference sequence). This CDR3 contains 15 residues. The junction had 4 bases not matched to a gene; V was cut back by 5 bases and J by 4 bases. This CDR3 reads CASSPGLAEYNEQFF. The CDR3 DNA is TGTGCCAGTAGTCCGGGACTAGCGGAGTACAATGAGCAGTTCTTC.

The genes are TRBV27 and TRBJ2-1, with 9 bases fitting TRBD2. J lost 3 bases, V lost 11 bases, and 23 bases had no gene match. Germline lookup yields CDR1 MNHEY and CDR2 SMNVEV (reference sequence). The CDR3 is 19 amino acids. Written as DNA, the CDR3 is TGTGCCCCCATCCGAGGAGACGAGGCGGGAGGGCCTCTCTACAATGAGCAGTTCTTC. The encoded protein is CAPIRGDEAGGPLYNEQFF.